Each of the 16 T cell receptor beta chains below was sequenced from the same sample in a study of blood T cell repertoires in COVID-19. TCRdb keeps only in-frame clones here, not all; method: immunoSEQ multiplex PCR. The repertoire holds roughly 310,000 clones, with over 75% as singletons. The source material was peripheral blood. These receptors came from a woman aged 50 to 60 with active or convalescent COVID-19.

The rearrangement uses TRBV6-6 and TRBJ1-2; 9 bases are shared with TRBD1. Germline assignment: CDR1 MNHNY and CDR2 SVGAGI (reference sequence). The CDR3 runs 14 residues. With V trimmed by 2 bases and J by 7 bases, 5 bases remained unmatched. CDR3 DNA sequence: TGTGCCAGCAGTTACCTACAGGGGGCTGGTGGCTACACCTTC. It specifies CASSYLQGAGGYTF.

The chain couples TRBV6-2 or TRBV6-3 to TRBJ2-7; possibly TRBD1 for D (6 bases). The V end lost 2 bases, the J end lost 6 bases, and 14 bases lay between the germline ends. Germline loops: CDR1 MNHEY, CDR2 SVGEGT. There are 14 residues in the CDR3. The CDR3 protein is CASSYPTGYSEQYF. CDR3 nucleotide sequence: TGTGCCAGCAGTTACCCGACAGGCTACTCCGAGCAGTACTTC.

CDR3 nucleotide sequence: TGTGCCAGCAGTTTAACGGGACTAGCATATGGCTACACCTTC. Its translation is CASSLTGLAYGYTF. The rearrangement uses TRBV27 and TRBJ1-2, with D maybe TRBD1 (5 bases). The V and J ends lost 2 bases and 5 bases respectively, with 12 bases between them. Germline loops: CDR1 MNHEY, CDR2 SMNVEV (reference sequence). The CDR3 consists of 14 residues.

The chain is built from TRBV28 and TRBJ1-2; D perhaps matches TRBD1 (5 bases). The CDR3 length is 12 residues. The germline gives CDR1 MDHEN, CDR2 SYDVKM. V lost 6 bases to trimming and J lost 8 bases, with 13 bases between them. CDR3 in amino acids: CASSRGGVGYTF. The CDR3 bases are TGTGCCAGCAGCCGTGGGGGGGTGGGCTACACCTTC.

As concerns this clone: Germline and junction disagree at one end, which may indicate a read error. CDR3 loop: CATSTGQGALGANVLTF. The DNA for the CDR3 is TGTGCCACAAGCACGGGACAGGGGGCGCTAGGGGCCAACGTCCTGACTTTC. The chain employs TRBV15 and TRBJ2-6, with 12 bases identical to TRBD1. CDR3 size: 17 residues. Looked up from germline, CDR1 is LNHNV and CDR2 is YYDKDF (reference sequence).

This clone was observed a few times. The chain is built from TRBV15 and TRBJ1-5; D unclear. The CDR3 totals 16 residues. Deletions cut 0 bases from V and 6 bases from J, with 15 bases between. In germline, CDR1 is LNHNV, CDR2 YYDKDF (reference sequence). The CDR3 reads CATSRDRGGEGQPQHF. CDR3 in DNA: TGTGCCACCAGCAGAGATAGAGGTGGCGAGGGTCAGCCCCAGCATTTT.

The CDR3 nucleotides read TGTGCCAGCAGCCCCGGGGGGTGGAGTACGAACACTGAAGCTTTCTTT. Translating it yields CASSPGGWSTNTEAFF. The gene calls are TRBV7-9 and TRBJ1-1; weak D call: TRBD1 (5 bases). The CDR3 is made up of 16 amino acids. Per germline, CDR1 SEHNR and CDR2 FQNEAQ (reference sequence). Trimming took off 5 bases at V and 1 base at J, with 17 bases between the two ends.

CDR3 amino acids: CSVVSADSRTDTQYF. The CDR3 DNA is TGCAGCGTCGTCTCCGCAGACTCCCGCACAGATACGCAGTATTTT. V usage is TRBV29-1 and J usage is TRBJ2-3, with unresolved D. V shed 6 bases and J shed 1 base, with 17 bases lying between them. This CDR3 is built from 15 residues. Germline values: CDR1 SQVTM, CDR2 ANQGSEA.

The chain recombines TRBV11-1 with TRBJ2-1; 12 positions match TRBD1. V lost 6 bases to trimming and J lost 7 bases; unmatched junction nucleotides: 7. Germline-derived CDR1 and CDR2 are SGHAT and FQDESV (reference sequence). This CDR3 contains 15 residues. The CDR3 loop reads CASRSGTGGSNEQFF. CDR3 in DNA: TGTGCCAGCAGGTCCGGGACAGGGGGCTCAAATGAGCAGTTCTTC.

CDR3 protein: CASSLGDRANEKLFF. In DNA, the CDR3 is TGTGCCAGCAGCTTGGGGGACAGGGCTAATGAAAAACTGTTTTTT. The chain uses TRBV5-8 and TRBJ1-4; 9 bases fit TRBD1. J lost 3 bases, V lost 0 bases, and 0 bases had no gene match. Germline CDR1 reads SGHTS; CDR2 reads YDEGEE. The length of the CDR3 is 15 residues.

The chain combines TRBV4-1 with TRBJ2-2, with TRBD2 matching 7 bases. The CDR3 loop spans 14 amino acids. The ends lost 5 bases at V and 6 bases at J; junction bases unmatched: 6. Per the germline V gene, CDR1 is MGHRA and CDR2 is YSYEKL. The CDR3 here is CASSAGETAGELFF. CDR3 nucleotide sequence: TGCGCCAGCAGCGCGGGAGAGACCGCCGGGGAGCTGTTTTTT.

The J gene is TRBJ2-1, the V gene TRBV11-1; D is unclear. The germline gives CDR1 SGHAT, CDR2 FQDESV (reference sequence). The CDR3 is made up of 14 amino acids. The V end was cut by 1 base, the J end by 6 bases, with 10 bases between. The CDR3 protein is CASSLGLHANEQFF. The CDR3 DNA reads as TGTGCCAGCAGCTTAGGGCTTCACGCCAATGAGCAGTTCTTC.

The chain combines TRBV4-1 with TRBJ2-1; 7 nucleotides agree with TRBD2. Germline assignment: CDR1 MGHRA and CDR2 YSYEKL. J gave up 12 bases and V 0 bases, and 8 bases lay outside the gene matches. The CDR3 is 14 amino acids. This CDR3 reads CASSQDLGRLAQFF. In DNA form, the CDR3 reads TGCGCCAGCAGCCAAGATCTTGGGAGACTAGCGCAGTTCTTC.

This clone was detected only once. V and J are TRBV7-9 and TRBJ1-1, with D uncertain. There are 12 residues in the CDR3. V lost 1 base to trimming and J lost 6 bases, with 6 bases between them. Germline CDR1 is SEHNR and CDR2 is FQNEAQ (reference sequence). The CDR3 DNA is TGTGCCAGCAGCTTAGACTTGCCTGAAGCTTTCTTT. This gives the protein CASSLDLPEAFF.

The CDR3: CASNSNTGELFF. The CDR3 nucleotides read TGTGCCAGCAACTCGAACACCGGGGAGCTGTTTTTT. V gene TRBV12-3 or TRBV12-4 combines with J gene TRBJ2-2; no firm D call. This CDR3 comprises 12 residues. V was pared by 7 bases and J by 0 bases, with 3 bases between.

This chain connects TRBV13 to TRBJ2-1; TRBD1 might be the D (5 bases). Germline lookup yields CDR1 PRHDT and CDR2 FYEKMQ (reference sequence). V dropped 2 bases and J dropped 12 bases, with 8 bases sitting between them. There are 11 residues in the CDR3. In DNA form, the CDR3 reads TGTGCCAGCAGCTTACAGGGAAGGCAGTTCTTC. Residues: CASSLQGRQFF.